The rows below give T cell receptor beta chains drawn from one sample of a study of tumor-infiltrating lymphocytes in primary liver carcinoma. TCRdb used MiXCR to reprocess the multiplex PCR reads, holding one entry per CDR3 protein. The table shows fewer than 50,000 distinct CDR3 sequences, with about 75% occurring only once. The sequenced material came from tumor-adjacent normal liver tissue. The source is a woman in her twenties or thirties with primary liver carcinoma and hepatitis B virus infection. Both conserved end residues are part of each CDR3. The D gene is left open where the match is weak. Size values are once, few and many counts, or a class for expanded clones, and some rows have none.

abundance	d_gene	j_gene	v_gene	CDR3nt	CDR3aa
few	-	TRBJ2-1	TRBV7-3	TGTGCCAGCAGCCCAACCCAATTAGAGGGGCAGTTCTTC	CASSPTQLEGQFF
few	TRBD2	TRBJ2-2	TRBV6-1	TGTGCCAGCAGTGGCAGGGCACGGCTAGCGGGAGTTCAGGCCGGGGAGCTGCTTTTT	CASSGRARLAGVQAGELLF
-	-	TRBJ2-1	TRBV12-3/TRBV12-4	TGTGCCAGCAGTTTAGTAACAGGGTACAATGAGCAGTTCTTC	CASSLVTGYNEQFF
-	TRBD1	TRBJ2-7	TRBV4-2	TGTGTCAGCAGCCAAGACTGGACAGGGTCTTATGAGCAGTACTTC	CVSSQDWTGSYEQYF
-	TRBD1	TRBJ2-7	TRBV6-2/TRBV6-3	TGTGCCAGCAGTTACACGGTCCTGGGACAGGGTGGGAACGAACAGTACTTC	CASSYTVLGQGGNEQYF
-	-	TRBJ1-1	TRBV29-1	TGCAGCGTAGGGTTGGTGGAAACTGGAGCTTTCTTT	CSVGLVETGAFF
-	-	TRBJ2-1	TRBV7-9	TGTACCAGTAGCTCCTGGAGCCTATACAATGAGCAGTTCTTC	CTSSSWSLYNEQFF
-	-	TRBJ1-1	TRBV12-3/TRBV12-4	TGTGCCAGCAGTCAACTCCGCCTGGGGAAGGGGGGGGCTGGAGCTTTCTTT	CASSQLRLGKGGAGAFF
-	-	TRBJ2-1	TRBV12-3/TRBV12-4	TGTGCCAGCAACTTCGGAGGGACAGACGATGAGCAGTTCTTC	CASNFGGTDDEQFF
-	-	TRBJ2-2	TRBV7-8	TGTGCCAGCAGTTTAGGTCCGCTCGGACAGATCCTCAATTTT	CASSLGPLGQILNF
-	TRBD2	TRBJ2-3	TRBV7-2	TGTGCCAGCAGCTCCCCCTCACTTGGCGGGAGTCCCCAGTATTTT	CASSSPSLGGSPQYF
-	-	TRBJ1-5	TRBV6-2/TRBV6-3	TGTGCCAGCAGCTCCGCACCGGCGAGCACCCGTCAGCCCCAGCATTTT	CASSSAPASTRQPQHF
-	TRBD2	TRBJ2-7	TRBV4-1	TGCGCCAGCAGCCTAACCGGGACTAGCTTTCACGTGCAGTACTTC	CASSLTGTSFHVQYF
medium-sized	-	TRBJ1-2	TRBV4-3	TGCGCCAGCAGCCAAGTGATCGGAGTTTCTGGCTACACCTTC	CASSQVIGVSGYTF
many	-	TRBJ2-7	TRBV12-3/TRBV12-4	TGTGCCAGCAGTCTCCTTGACTCCTACGAGCAGTACTTC	CASSLLDSYEQYF
-	TRBD1	TRBJ2-7	TRBV6-5	TGTACCAGTGGTGAGGGGGCCGAGCAGTACTTC	CTSGEGAEQYF
-	TRBD1	TRBJ1-4	TRBV12-3/TRBV12-4	TGTGACAGTAGTTTGGGGGACAGGGTTTTCTATCCCAATGAAAAACTGTTTTTT	CDSSLGDRVFYPNEKLFF
-	-	TRBJ2-2	TRBV6-1	TGTACCAGCAGCGAACGTGGAGGAACGAACACCGGGGAGCTGTTTTTT	CTSSERGGTNTGELFF
many	TRBD2	TRBJ2-5	TRBV12-3/TRBV12-4	TGTGCCAGCAGTCAAATACCCCTAGCGGGAATGCAAGAGACCCAGTACTTC	CASSQIPLAGMQETQYF
-	-	TRBJ2-5	TRBV7-3	TGTGCCAACAGCTTTACCCCTCAAGAGACCCAGTACTTC	CANSFTPQETQYF
-	-	TRBJ1-2	TRBV12-3/TRBV12-4	TGTGCCAGCACCCCGGTGGGGAGCTATGGCTACACCTTC	CASTPVGSYGYTF
-	-	TRBJ2-6	TRBV6-2/TRBV6-3	TGTACCAGCAGAAGGGTTTCTGGGGCCAACGTCCTGACTTTC	CTSRRVSGANVLTF
-	-	TRBJ2-2	TRBV12-5	TGTGCTAGTGGTTTGGTGCAGGGGAACACCTGGGAGCTGTTTTTT	CASGLVQGNTWELFF
-	TRBD2	TRBJ2-1	TRBV4-2	TGCGCCAGCAGCCAAGATTCGGGTAGCGGGAGTATCAATGAGCAGTTCTTC	CASSQDSGSGSINEQFF
-	-	TRBJ2-7	TRBV6-1	TGTGCCATCGATCGACTAGGGGGAACTCCCTCCTATGAGCAGTACTTC	CAIDRLGGTPSYEQYF
-	-	TRBJ2-3	TRBV6-2/TRBV6-3	TGTGTCAGTAGACAGGCCACTACCGACACAGATACACAGTATTTT	CVSRQATTDTDTQYF
-	-	TRBJ1-2	TRBV4-3	TGCGCCAGCAGCCAAGTGATCGGGCTTTCTGGCTACACCTTC	CASSQVIGLSGYTF
many	TRBD2	TRBJ2-5	TRBV12-3/TRBV12-4	TGTGCCAGCAAAGGAAGCGGGAGCTGGGAGACCCAGTACTTC	CASKGSGSWETQYF
once	-	TRBJ1-2	TRBV11-2	TGTGCCAGCACCAAGAGGGGGGGGGGTGGAGGCTACACCTTC	CASTKRGGGGGYTF
-	-	TRBJ1-6	TRBV30	TGTGCCTGGAGCGTACCCTGGAATTACAGGGAAGGGTCATCCCTCCACTTT	CAWSVPWNYREGSSLHF
-	-	TRBJ2-7	TRBV14	TGTGCCGGCAGCCGGTGGACTGGCGGGACCTCCTACGAGCAGTACTTC	CAGSRWTGGTSYEQYF
-	TRBD2	TRBJ2-2	TRBV4-2	TGTGCCAGCAGCCAACCCTCAAGATTAGCGGGAGTAGCCGGGGAGCTGTTTTTT	CASSQPSRLAGVAGELFF
-	-	TRBJ1-5	TRBV13	TGTGCCAGCAGCTTGTTACGGAGTAGCAATCAGCCCCAGCATTTT	CASSLLRSSNQPQHF
-	-	TRBJ1-2	TRBV7-9	TGTGCCAGCGGCCTACCGACAGACCACTATGGCTACATCTTC	CASGLPTDHYGYIF
-	TRBD2	TRBJ2-7	TRBV20-1	TGCAGTGTAGAAGCGGGAGATTTCTCAGTGGAGCTGTACTTC	CSVEAGDFSVELYF
medium-sized	TRBD1	TRBJ2-5	TRBV29-1	TGCAGCGCCGGGACAGGGAGGGAGACCCAGTACTTC	CSAGTGRETQYF
-	-	TRBJ2-5	TRBV6-1	TGTGCCAGCAGCTTGAAGTTCTTGTGGGAGACCGAGACCCAGTACTTC	CASSLKFLWETETQYF
many	-	TRBJ1-4	TRBV24-1	TGTGCCACCAGTGATCCTGGGACCGAAAAACTGTTTTTT	CATSDPGTEKLFF
-	TRBD1	TRBJ2-7	TRBV6-2/TRBV6-3	TGTGCCAGCTCACCAGTCCGAAGGGGGCCCTACGAGCAGTACTTC	CASSPVRRGPYEQYF
-	-	TRBJ1-1	TRBV11-2	TGTGCCAGCAGCCCCAGGACAGAAGCCCTCTTT	CASSPRTEALF
-	-	TRBJ1-1	TRBV29-1	TGCAGCGCTCAACAGGGATGGACTGAAGTTTTCTTT	CSAQQGWTEVFF
hyperexpanded	TRBD2	TRBJ2-7	TRBV7-9	TGTGCCAGCAGCTCGGGAGGCCTCTCCTACGAGCAGTACTTC	CASSSGGLSYEQYF
-	-	TRBJ2-3	TRBV11-2	TGTGCCAGCAGCCCGAAGGAGACGTCGTGCACGGATACGCAGTATTTT	CASSPKETSCTDTQYF
-	TRBD1	TRBJ1-6	TRBV20-1	TGCAGTGCTCCAGGAAATCGACAGGGGAGCTCCTATAATTCACCCCTCCACTTT	CSAPGNRQGSSYNSPLHF
many	-	TRBJ2-5	TRBV4-1	TGCGCCAGCAGCCTCCAGCAGGAGGGAGAGACCCAGTACTTC	CASSLQQEGETQYF
few	TRBD2	TRBJ2-1	TRBV20-1	TGCAGTGCTAGAGTGGGGACTAGCGACCTTGAGCAGTTCTTC	CSARVGTSDLEQFF
many	TRBD2	TRBJ2-1	TRBV11-1	TGTGCCAGCATAGGAGCGGGAGATCCCCACAATGAGCAGTTCTTC	CASIGAGDPHNEQFF
few	TRBD2	TRBJ2-3	TRBV6-5	TGTGCCAACAGTCGGACTAGCGGGAGAGATATGCAGTATTTT	CANSRTSGRDMQYF
-	TRBD1	TRBJ1-2	TRBV11-2	TGTGCCAATACTCAGGGGGGGGGTGGAGGATACACCTTT	CANTQGGGGGYTF
many	-	TRBJ2-4	TRBV7-8	TGTGCCAGCAGCTTGGGGAAAGGGCTAGCCAAAAACATTCAGTACTTC	CASSLGKGLAKNIQYF
-	TRBD2	TRBJ2-1	TRBV4-3	TGCGCCAGCAGCCAAAACGTAGCGGGAGCCAGAGATGAGCAGTTCTTC	CASSQNVAGARDEQFF
-	TRBD2	TRBJ2-3	TRBV29-1	TGCAGCATCGAAGACAGACTAGCGGCGAGCACAGATACGCAGTATTTT	CSIEDRLAASTDTQYF
-	-	TRBJ2-5	TRBV28	TGTGCCAGAAGTTTAGGTCGACGGAAAGGGGAGACCCAATACTTC	CARSLGRRKGETQYF
-	-	TRBJ2-1	TRBV6-2/TRBV6-3	TGTGTCAGCAGTTATGGGTTCCTGAATGAGCAGTTCTTC	CVSSYGFLNEQFF
once	TRBD2	TRBJ2-3	TRBV11-2	TGTGCCAGCAGCCATCGATGGGGCGGGAGCCTCACGGATACTCAGTATTTT	CASSHRWGGSLTDTQYF